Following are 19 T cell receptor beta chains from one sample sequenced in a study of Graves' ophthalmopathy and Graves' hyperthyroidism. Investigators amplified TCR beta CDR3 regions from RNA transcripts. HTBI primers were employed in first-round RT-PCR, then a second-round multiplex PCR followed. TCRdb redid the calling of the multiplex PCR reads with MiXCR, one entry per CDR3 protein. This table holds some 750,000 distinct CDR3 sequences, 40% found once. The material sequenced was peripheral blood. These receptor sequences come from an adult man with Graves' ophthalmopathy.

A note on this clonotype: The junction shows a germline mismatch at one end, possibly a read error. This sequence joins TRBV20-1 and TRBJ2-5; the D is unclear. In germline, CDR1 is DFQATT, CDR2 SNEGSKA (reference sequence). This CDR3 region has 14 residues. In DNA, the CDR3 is TGCAGTGCGCCTGTGGGCAGCGTCCAAGAGACCCAGGACTTC. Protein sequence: CSAPVGSVQETQDF.

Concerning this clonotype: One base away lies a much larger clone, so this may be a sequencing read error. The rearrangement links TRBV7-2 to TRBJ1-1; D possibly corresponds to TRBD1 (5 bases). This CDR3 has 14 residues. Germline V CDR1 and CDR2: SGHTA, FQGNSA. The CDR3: CAGSFDSMNTEAFF. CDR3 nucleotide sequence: TGTGCCGGCAGTTTCGACAGCATGAACACTGAAGCTTTCTTT.

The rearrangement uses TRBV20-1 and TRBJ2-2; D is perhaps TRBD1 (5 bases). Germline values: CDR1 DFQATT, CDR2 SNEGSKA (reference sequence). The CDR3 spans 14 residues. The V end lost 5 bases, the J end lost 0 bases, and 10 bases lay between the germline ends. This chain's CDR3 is CSAEDRANTGELFF. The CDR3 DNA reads TGCAGTGCTGAAGACAGAGCGAACACCGGGGAGCTGTTTTTT.

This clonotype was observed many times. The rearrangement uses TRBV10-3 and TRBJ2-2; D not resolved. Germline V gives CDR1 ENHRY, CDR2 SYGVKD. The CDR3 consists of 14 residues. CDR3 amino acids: CAVRGQKNTGELFF. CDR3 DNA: TGTGCAGTTCGTGGGCAGAAGAACACCGGGGAGCTGTTTTTT.

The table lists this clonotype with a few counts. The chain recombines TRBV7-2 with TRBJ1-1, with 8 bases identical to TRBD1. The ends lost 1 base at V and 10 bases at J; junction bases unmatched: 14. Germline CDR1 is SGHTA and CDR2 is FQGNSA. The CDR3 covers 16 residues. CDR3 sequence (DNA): TGTGCCAGCAGCTTAGGGCCAGGGGGCGCAAATAGGCGAGCTTTCTTT. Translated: CASSLGPGGANRRAFF.

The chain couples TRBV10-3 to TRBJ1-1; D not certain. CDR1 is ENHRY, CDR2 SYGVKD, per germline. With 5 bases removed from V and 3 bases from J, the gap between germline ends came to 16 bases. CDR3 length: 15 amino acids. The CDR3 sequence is CAISPRTGVDTEAFF. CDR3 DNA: TGTGCCATCAGTCCACGGACGGGCGTCGACACTGAAGCTTTCTTT.

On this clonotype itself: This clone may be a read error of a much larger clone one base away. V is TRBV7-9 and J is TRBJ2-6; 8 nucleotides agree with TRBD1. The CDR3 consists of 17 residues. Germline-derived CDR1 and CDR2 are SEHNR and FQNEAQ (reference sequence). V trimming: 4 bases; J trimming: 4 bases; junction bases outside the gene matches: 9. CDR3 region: CASSSRQGWEGANVLTF. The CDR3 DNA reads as TGTGCCAGCAGCTCAAGACAGGGGTGGGAAGGGGCCAACGTCCTGACTTTC. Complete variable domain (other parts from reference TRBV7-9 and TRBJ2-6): DTGVSQNPRHKITKRGQNVTFRCDPISEHNRLYWYRQTLGQGPEFLTYFQNEAQLEKSRLLSDRFSAERPKGSFSTLEIQRTEQGDSAMYLCASSSRQGWEGANVLTFGAGSRLTVL.

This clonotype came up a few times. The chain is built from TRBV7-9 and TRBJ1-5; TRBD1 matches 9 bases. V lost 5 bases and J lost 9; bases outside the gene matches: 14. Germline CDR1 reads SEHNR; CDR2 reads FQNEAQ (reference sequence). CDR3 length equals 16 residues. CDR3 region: CASSPQTGTGYRPQHF. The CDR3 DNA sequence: TGTGCCAGCAGCCCACAAACCGGGACAGGGTACCGGCCCCAGCATTTT.

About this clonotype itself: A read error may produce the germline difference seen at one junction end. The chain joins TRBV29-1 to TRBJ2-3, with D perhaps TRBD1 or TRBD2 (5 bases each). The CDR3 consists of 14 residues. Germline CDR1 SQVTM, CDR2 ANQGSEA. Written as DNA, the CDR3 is TGCAGCGTCGAAGCACCCCGAGGGGCAGATACGCAGTATTTT. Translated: CSVEAPRGADTQYF.

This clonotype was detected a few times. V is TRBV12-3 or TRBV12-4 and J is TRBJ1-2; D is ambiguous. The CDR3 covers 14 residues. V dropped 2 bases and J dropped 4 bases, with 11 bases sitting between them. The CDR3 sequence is CASSLTPHFYGYTF. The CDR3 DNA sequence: TGTGCCAGCAGTTTAACACCCCACTTCTATGGCTACACCTTC.

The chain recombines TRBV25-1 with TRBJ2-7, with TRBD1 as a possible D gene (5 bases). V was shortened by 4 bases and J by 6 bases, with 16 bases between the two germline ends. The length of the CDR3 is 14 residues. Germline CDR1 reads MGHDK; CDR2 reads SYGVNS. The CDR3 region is CASSAPGQSLEQYF. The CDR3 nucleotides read TGTGCCAGCAGTGCGCCAGGGCAGAGTCTCGAGCAGTACTTC.

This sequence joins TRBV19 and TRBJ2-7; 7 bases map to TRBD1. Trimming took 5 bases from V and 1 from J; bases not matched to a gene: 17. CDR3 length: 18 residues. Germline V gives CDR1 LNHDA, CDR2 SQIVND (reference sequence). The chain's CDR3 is CASSSRTGTANSSYEQYF. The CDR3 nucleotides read TGTGCCAGTAGTTCCAGAACAGGGACAGCGAATTCGTCCTACGAGCAGTACTTC.

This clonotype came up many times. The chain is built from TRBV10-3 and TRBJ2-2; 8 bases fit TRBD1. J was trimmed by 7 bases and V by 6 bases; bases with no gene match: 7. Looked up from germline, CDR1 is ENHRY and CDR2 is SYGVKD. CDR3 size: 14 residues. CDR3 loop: CAIRGQGTDGELFF. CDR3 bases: TGTGCCATCAGAGGACAGGGTACGGACGGGGAGCTGTTTTTT.

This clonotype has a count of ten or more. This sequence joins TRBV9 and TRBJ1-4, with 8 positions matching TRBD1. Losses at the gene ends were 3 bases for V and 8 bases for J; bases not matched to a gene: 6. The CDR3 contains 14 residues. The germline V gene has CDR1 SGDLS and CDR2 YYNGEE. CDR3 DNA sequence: TGTGCCAGCAGCGCCGACAGGGGTGGGGAAAAACTGTTTTTT. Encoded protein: CASSADRGGEKLFF.

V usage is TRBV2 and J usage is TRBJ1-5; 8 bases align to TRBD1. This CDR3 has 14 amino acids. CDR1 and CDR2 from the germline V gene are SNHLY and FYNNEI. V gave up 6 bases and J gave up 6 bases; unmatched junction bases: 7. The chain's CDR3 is CASSETGGPQPQHF. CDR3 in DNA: TGTGCCAGCAGCGAAACAGGGGGGCCTCAGCCCCAGCATTTT. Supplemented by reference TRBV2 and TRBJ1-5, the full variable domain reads EPEVTQTPSHQVTQMGQEVILRCVPISNHLYFYWYRQILGQKVEFLVSFYNNEISEKSEIFDDQFSVERPDGSNFTLKIRSTKLEDSAMYFCASSETGGPQPQHFGDGTRLSIL.

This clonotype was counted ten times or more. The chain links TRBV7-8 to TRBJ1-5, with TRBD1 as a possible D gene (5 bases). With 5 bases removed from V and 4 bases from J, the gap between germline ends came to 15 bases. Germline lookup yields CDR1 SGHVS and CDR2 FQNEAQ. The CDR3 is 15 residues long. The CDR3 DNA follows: TGTGCCAGCAGCCTCCGTATGGGACCTAATCAGCCCCAGCATTTT. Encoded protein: CASSLRMGPNQPQHF.

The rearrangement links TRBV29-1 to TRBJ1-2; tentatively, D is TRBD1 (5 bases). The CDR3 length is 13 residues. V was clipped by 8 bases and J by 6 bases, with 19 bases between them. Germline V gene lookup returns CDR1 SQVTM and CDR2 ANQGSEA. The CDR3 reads CSQEPPWTHGYTF. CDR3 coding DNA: TGCAGCCAAGAGCCCCCCTGGACACATGGCTACACCTTC.

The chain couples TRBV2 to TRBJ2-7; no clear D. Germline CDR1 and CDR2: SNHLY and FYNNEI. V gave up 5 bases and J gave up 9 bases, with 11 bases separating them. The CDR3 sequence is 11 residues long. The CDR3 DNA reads TGTGCCAGCAGTCGCGACGGGCGGCAGTACTTC. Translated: CASSRDGRQYF. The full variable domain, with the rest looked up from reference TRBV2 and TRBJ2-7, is EPEVTQTPSHQVTQMGQEVILRCVPISNHLYFYWYRQILGQKVEFLVSFYNNEISEKSEIFDDQFSVERPDGSNFTLKIRSTKLEDSAMYFCASSRDGRQYFGPGTRLTVT.

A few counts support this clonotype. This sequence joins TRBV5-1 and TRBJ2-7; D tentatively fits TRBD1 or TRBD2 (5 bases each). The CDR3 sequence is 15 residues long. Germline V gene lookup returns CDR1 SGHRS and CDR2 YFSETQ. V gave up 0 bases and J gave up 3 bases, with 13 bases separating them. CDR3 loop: CASSLEPGTDYEQYF. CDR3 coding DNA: TGCGCCAGCAGCTTGGAACCAGGGACGGACTACGAGCAGTACTTC.